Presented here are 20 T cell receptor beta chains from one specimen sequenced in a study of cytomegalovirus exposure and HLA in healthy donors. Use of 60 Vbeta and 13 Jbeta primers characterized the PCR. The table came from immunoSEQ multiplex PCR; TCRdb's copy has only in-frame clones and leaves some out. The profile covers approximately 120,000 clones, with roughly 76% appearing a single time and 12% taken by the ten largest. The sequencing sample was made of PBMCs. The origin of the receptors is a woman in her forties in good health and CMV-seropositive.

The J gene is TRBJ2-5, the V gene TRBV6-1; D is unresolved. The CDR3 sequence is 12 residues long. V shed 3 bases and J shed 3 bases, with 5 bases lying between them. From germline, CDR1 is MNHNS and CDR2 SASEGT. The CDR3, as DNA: TGTGCCAGCAGTGAGACAAAAGAGACCCAGTACTTC. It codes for CASSETKETQYF.

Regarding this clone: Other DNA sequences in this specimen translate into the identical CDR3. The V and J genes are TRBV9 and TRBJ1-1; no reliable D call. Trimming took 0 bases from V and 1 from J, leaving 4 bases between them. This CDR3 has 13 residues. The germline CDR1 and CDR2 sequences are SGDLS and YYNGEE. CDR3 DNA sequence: TGTGCCAGCAGCGTAGCGTGGAACACTGAAGCTTTCTTT. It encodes CASSVAWNTEAFF.

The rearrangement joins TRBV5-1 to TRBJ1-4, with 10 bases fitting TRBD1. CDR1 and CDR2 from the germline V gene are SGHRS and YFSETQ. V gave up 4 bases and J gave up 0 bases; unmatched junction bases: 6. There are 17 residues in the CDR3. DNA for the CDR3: TGCGCCAGCAGCCCCGGGACAGGGGAAGCAACTAATGAAAAACTGTTTTTT. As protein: CASSPGTGEATNEKLFF.

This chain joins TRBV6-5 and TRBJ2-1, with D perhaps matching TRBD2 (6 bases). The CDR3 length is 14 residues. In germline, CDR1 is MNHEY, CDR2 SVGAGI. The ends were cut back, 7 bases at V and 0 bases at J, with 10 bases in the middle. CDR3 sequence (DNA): TGTGCCAGCACTAACGGGGGCTCCTACAATGAGCAGTTCTTC. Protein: CASTNGGSYNEQFF.

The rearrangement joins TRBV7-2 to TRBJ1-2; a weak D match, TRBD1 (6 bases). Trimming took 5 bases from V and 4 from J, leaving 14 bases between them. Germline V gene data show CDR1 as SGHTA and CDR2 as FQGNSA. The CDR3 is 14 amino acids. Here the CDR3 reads CASSPRGGGYGYTF. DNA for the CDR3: TGTGCCAGCAGCCCTCGGGGAGGGGGCTATGGCTACACCTTC.

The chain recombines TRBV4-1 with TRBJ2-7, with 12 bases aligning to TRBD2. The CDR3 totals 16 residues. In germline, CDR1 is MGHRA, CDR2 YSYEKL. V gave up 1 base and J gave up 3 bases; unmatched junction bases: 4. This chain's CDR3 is CASSQGTSGVIYEQYF. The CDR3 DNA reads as TGCGCCAGCAGCCAAGGGACTAGCGGGGTCATCTACGAGCAGTACTTC.

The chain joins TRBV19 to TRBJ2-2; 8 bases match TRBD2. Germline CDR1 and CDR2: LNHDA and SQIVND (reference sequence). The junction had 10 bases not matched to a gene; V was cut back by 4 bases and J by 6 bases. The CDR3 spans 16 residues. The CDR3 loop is CASSTPGGAGPGELFF. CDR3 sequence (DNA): TGTGCCAGTAGTACCCCCGGGGGGGCCGGTCCCGGGGAGCTGTTTTTT.

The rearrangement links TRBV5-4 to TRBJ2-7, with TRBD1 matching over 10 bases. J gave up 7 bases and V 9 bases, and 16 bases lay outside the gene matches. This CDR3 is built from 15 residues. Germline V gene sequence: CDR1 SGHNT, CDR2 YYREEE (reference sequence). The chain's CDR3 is CATSNPGTGAWEQYF. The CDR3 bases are TGTGCCACTTCTAACCCCGGGACAGGGGCATGGGAGCAGTACTTC.

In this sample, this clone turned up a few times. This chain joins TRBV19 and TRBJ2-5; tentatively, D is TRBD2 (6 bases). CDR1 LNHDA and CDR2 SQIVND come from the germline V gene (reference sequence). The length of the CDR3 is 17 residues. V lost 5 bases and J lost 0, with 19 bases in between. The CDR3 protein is CASSSGDSGSYQETQYF. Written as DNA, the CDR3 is TGTGCCAGTAGTTCGGGAGATTCCGGATCGTACCAAGAGACCCAGTACTTC.

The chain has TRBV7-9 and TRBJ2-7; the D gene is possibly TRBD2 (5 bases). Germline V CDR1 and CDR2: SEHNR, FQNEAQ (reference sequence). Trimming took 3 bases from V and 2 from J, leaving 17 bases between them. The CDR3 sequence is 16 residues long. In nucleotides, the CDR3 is TGTGCCAGCAGCTTCGACCGGGATAACTCAACCTACGAGCAGTACTTC. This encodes CASSFDRDNSTYEQYF.

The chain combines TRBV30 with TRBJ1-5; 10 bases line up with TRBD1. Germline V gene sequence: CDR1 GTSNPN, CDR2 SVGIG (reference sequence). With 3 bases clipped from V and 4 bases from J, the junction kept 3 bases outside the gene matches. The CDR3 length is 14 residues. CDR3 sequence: CAWSSGQGNQPQHF. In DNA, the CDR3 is TGTGCCTGGAGCTCGGGACAGGGGAATCAGCCCCAGCATTTT.

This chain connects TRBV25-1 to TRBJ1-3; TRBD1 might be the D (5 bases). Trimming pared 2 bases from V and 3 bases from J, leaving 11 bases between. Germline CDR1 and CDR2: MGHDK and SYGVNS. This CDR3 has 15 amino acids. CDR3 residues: CASSEAGGLGNTIYF. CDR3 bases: TGTGCCAGCAGTGAAGCTGGGGGACTTGGAAACACCATATATTTT.

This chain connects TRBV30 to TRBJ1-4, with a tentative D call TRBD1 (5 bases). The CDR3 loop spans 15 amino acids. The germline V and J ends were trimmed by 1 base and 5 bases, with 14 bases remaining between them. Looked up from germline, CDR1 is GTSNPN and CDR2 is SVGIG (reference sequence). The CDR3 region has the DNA TGTGCCTGGAGTGGAAAGGGGCTGGGGAATGAAAAACTGTTTTTT. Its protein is CAWSGKGLGNEKLFF. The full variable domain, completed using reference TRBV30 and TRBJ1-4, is SQTIHQWPATLVQPVGSPLSLECTVEGTSNPNLYWYRQAAGRGLQLLFYSVGIGQISSEVPQNLSASRPQDRQFILSSKKLLLSDSGFYLCAWSGKGLGNEKLFFGSGTQLSVL.

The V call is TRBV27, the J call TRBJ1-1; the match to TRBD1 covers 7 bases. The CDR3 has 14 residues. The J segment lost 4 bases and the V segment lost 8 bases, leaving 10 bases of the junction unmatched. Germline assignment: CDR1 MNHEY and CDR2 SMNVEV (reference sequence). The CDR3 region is CASLGRDRATEAFF. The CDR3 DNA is TGTGCCAGCCTTGGTCGAGACAGGGCCACTGAAGCTTTCTTT.

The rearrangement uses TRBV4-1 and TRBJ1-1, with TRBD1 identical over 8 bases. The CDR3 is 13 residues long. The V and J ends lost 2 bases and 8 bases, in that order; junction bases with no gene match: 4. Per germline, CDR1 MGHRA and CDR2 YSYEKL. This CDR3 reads CASSQRQGTEAFF. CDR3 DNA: TGCGCCAGCAGCCAAAGACAGGGGACGGAAGCTTTCTTT.

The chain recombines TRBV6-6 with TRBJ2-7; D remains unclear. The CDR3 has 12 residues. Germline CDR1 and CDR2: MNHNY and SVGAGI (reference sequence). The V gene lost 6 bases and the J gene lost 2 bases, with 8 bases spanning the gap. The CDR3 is CASSQATYEQYF. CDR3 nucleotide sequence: TGTGCCAGCAGCCAAGCAACCTACGAGCAGTACTTC.

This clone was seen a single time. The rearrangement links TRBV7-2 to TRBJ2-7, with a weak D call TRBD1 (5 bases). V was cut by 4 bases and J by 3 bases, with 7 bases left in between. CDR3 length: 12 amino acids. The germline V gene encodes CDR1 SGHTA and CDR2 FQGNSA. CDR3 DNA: TGTGCCAGCAGCTCTCAGGGCTACGAGCAGTACTTC. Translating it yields CASSSQGYEQYF.

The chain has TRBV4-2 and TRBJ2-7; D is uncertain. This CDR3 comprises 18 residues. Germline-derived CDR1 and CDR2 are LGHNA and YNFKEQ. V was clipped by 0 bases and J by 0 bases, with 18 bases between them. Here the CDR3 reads CASSQEFVSSGSSYEQYF. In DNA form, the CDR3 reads TGTGCCAGCAGCCAAGAATTTGTAAGTTCCGGGTCCTCCTACGAGCAGTACTTC.

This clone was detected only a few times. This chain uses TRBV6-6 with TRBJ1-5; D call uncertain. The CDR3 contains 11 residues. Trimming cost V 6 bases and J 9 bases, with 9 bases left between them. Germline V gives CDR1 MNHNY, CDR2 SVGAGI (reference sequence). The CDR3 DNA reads TGTGCCAGCAGAGGCCTAGGGCCCCAGCATTTT. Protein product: CASRGLGPQHF.

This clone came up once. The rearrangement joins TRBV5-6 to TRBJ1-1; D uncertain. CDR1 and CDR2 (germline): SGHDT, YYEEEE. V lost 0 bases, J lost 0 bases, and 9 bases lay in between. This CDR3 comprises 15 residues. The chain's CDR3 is CASSLGQVMNTEAFF. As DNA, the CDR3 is TGTGCCAGCAGCTTGGGGCAGGTTATGAACACTGAAGCTTTCTTT.